These 28 T cell receptor beta chains originate from one sample sequenced in a study of T cell responses to AZD1222 COVID-19 vaccine. This table comes from immunoSEQ multiplex PCR, and its TCRdb copy is limited to in-frame clones, with some not included. The sample has about 150,000 clones; approximately 90% are singletons. Sequences were derived from peripheral blood, sampled on day 0 of AZD1222 vaccination. The receptors here all came from an adult in good health.

The chain joins TRBV9 to TRBJ2-7; TRBD1 aligns across 8 bases. With V trimmed by 3 bases and J by 4 bases, 3 bases remained unmatched. Germline loops: CDR1 SGDLS, CDR2 YYNGEE. The CDR3 covers 13 residues. The CDR3 DNA is TGTGCCAGCAGCGCCGACAGGGGTTACGAGCAGTACTTC. Protein: CASSADRGYEQYF.

The chain recombines TRBV6-5 with TRBJ1-4, with a tentative D call TRBD1 (6 bases). There are 12 residues in the CDR3. Looked up from germline, CDR1 is MNHEY and CDR2 is SVGAGI. The V end was cut by 6 bases, the J end by 8 bases, with 10 bases between. Here the CDR3 DNA reads TGTGCCAGCAGCCCCGACAGGGAAAAACTGTTTTTT. Amino acid sequence: CASSPDREKLFF.

The gene calls are TRBV4-3 and TRBJ2-2, with D hard to call. Trimming took 4 bases from V and 3 from J, leaving 12 bases between them. The CDR3 totals 15 residues. Per germline, CDR1 LGHNA and CDR2 YSLEER. For the CDR3, the DNA is TGCGCCAGCAGCCGGGGAACAACGGACACCGGGGAGCTGTTTTTT. Translating gives CASSRGTTDTGELFF.

The V gene is TRBV5-4, the J gene TRBJ1-2; 7 bases fit TRBD1. The germline gives CDR1 SGHNT, CDR2 YYREEE (reference sequence). The CDR3 covers 13 residues. Unmatched junction bases numbered 4, after V lost 0 bases and J lost 8 bases. The CDR3 coding sequence is TGTGCCAGCAGCTTGGTGCAGGGGGTAGGCTACACCTTC. Protein product: CASSLVQGVGYTF. The whole variable domain, filled in from reference TRBV5-4 and TRBJ1-2, reads ETGVTQSPTHLIKTRGQQVTLRCSSQSGHNTVSWYQQALGQGPQFIFQYYREEENGRGNFPPRFSGLQFPNYSSELNVNALELDDSALYLCASSLVQGVGYTFGSGTRLTVV.

This chain connects TRBV19 to TRBJ1-1, with 11 bases identical to TRBD1. The CDR3 is 18 residues long. Germline V CDR1 and CDR2: LNHDA, SQIVND (reference sequence). V was clipped by 6 bases and J by 0 bases; unmatched bases: 12. The CDR3 DNA is TGTGCCAGTAGAAAGGACAGGGGGCCCTCATCCCTGAACACTGAAGCTTTCTTT. Amino acids: CASRKDRGPSSLNTEAFF.

The chain uses TRBV24-1 and TRBJ1-4; D is uncertain. V lost 1 base to trimming and J lost 1 base, with 6 bases between them. This CDR3 contains 15 residues. Germline values: CDR1 KGHDR, CDR2 SFDVKD. The CDR3 region has the DNA TGTGCCACCAGTGATTTCGGCAGAACTAATGAAAAACTGTTTTTT. Amino acid sequence: CATSDFGRTNEKLFF.

The gene calls are TRBV9 and TRBJ2-7; 7 bases match TRBD2. CDR1 is SGDLS and CDR2 is YYNGEE in the germline V gene. This CDR3 region has 14 residues. The ends lost 1 base at V and 5 bases at J; junction bases unmatched: 6. The CDR3 is CASSVYGRRDEQYF. CDR3 in DNA: TGTGCCAGCAGCGTATACGGGAGGCGCGACGAGCAGTACTTC. Looking up the rest from reference TRBV9 and TRBJ2-7 gives the full variable domain: DSGVTQTPKHLITATGQRVTLRCSPRSGDLSVYWYQQSLDQGLQFLIQYYNGEERAKGNILERFSAQQFPDLHSELNLSSLELGDSALYFCASSVYGRRDEQYFGPGTRLTVT.

The chain has TRBV10-1 and TRBJ2-1; the match to TRBD2 covers 7 bases. Germline loops: CDR1 WNHNN, CDR2 SYGVQD (reference sequence). The CDR3 totals 16 residues. V trimming: 0 bases; J trimming: 7 bases; junction bases outside the gene matches: 9. In nucleotides, the CDR3 is TGCGCCAGCAGTGAGTCCATTGTAGCGGGCCAGAATGAGCAGTTCTTC. Encoded protein: CASSESIVAGQNEQFF.

V is TRBV7-9 and J is TRBJ2-2, with D possibly matching TRBD2 (7 bases). Between the trimmed V and J ends, which lost 3 bases and 3 bases, there was a span of 11 bases. The germline V gene has CDR1 SEHNR and CDR2 FQNEAQ (reference sequence). The CDR3 covers 15 residues. In nucleotides, the CDR3 is TGTGCCAGCAGCTTTCGGGGGGCGGACACCGGGGAGCTGTTTTTT. Amino acid sequence: CASSFRGADTGELFF. Supplemented by reference TRBV7-9 and TRBJ2-2, the full variable domain reads DTGVSQNPRHKITKRGQNVTFRCDPISEHNRLYWYRQTLGQGPEFLTYFQNEAQLEKSRLLSDRFSAERPKGSFSTLEIQRTEQGDSAMYLCASSFRGADTGELFFGEGSRLTVL.

The chain is built from TRBV2 and TRBJ1-1; 8 nucleotides match TRBD1. The junction had 9 bases not matched to a gene; V was cut back by 11 bases and J by 1 base. The CDR3 spans 14 residues. Germline V gives CDR1 SNHLY, CDR2 FYNNEI. This CDR3 is CASGGGMANTEAFF. The CDR3 DNA reads TGTGCCTCAGGGGGCGGTATGGCGAACACTGAAGCTTTCTTT.

This clone turned up a few times. This rearrangement joins TRBV2 to TRBJ2-2; 9 nucleotides line up with TRBD1. J gave up 7 bases and V 3 bases, and 6 bases lay outside the gene matches. Germline loops: CDR1 SNHLY, CDR2 FYNNEI. This CDR3 contains 15 residues. CDR3 residues: CASSDEQGAVGELFF. The CDR3 DNA sequence: TGTGCCAGCAGTGATGAACAGGGGGCGGTCGGGGAGCTGTTTTTT.

The gene calls are TRBV27 and TRBJ2-1; 10 positions agree with TRBD2. The CDR3 is 18 residues long. The junction had 8 bases not matched to a gene; V was cut back by 2 bases and J by 1 base. Germline assignment: CDR1 MNHEY and CDR2 SMNVEV (reference sequence). CDR3 sequence (DNA): TGTGCCAGCAGTTTAGGGCTAGCGGGAGTGGGTTCCTACAATGAGCAGTTCTTC. Translation gives CASSLGLAGVGSYNEQFF.

The rearrangement links TRBV11-3 to TRBJ2-2, with TRBD2 as a possible D gene (6 bases). V was trimmed by 5 bases and J by 4 bases, leaving 23 bases between them. The CDR3 has 18 amino acids. CDR1 and CDR2 (germline): SGHNT, YENEEA. The CDR3 DNA is TGTGCCAGCAGCGGCCTCGGGCGGGACGGGATGGGCACCGGGGAGCTGTTTTTT. Encoded protein: CASSGLGRDGMGTGELFF.

The J gene is TRBJ2-1, the V gene TRBV7-3; 7 nucleotides line up with TRBD2. CDR1 is SGHTA and CDR2 is FQGTGA in the germline V gene. The CDR3 runs to 16 residues. V was pared by 1 base and J by 2 bases, with 5 bases of the junction left unmatched. DNA for the CDR3: TGTGCCAGCAGCTTAAGGGCGGGAGCAGCCTACAATGAGCAGTTCTTC. It is translated as CASSLRAGAAYNEQFF. Full variable domain (missing parts from reference TRBV7-3 and TRBJ2-1): GAGVSQTPSNKVTEKGKYVELRCDPISGHTALYWYRQSLGQGPEFLIYFQGTGAADDSGLPNDRFFAVRPEGSVSTLKIQRTERGDSAVYLCASSLRAGAAYNEQFFGPGTRLTVL.

CDR3 protein: CASSRDRDYEQYF. CDR3 sequence (DNA): TGCGCCAGCAGCCGCGACAGGGACTACGAGCAGTACTTC. The chain joins TRBV4-3 to TRBJ2-7, with 7 bases identical to TRBD1. CDR1 is LGHNA, CDR2 YSLEER, per germline. The CDR3 contains 13 residues. The J segment lost 3 bases and the V segment lost 4 bases, leaving 3 bases of the junction unmatched.

The V and J genes are TRBV10-3 and TRBJ1-1; D is ambiguous. Germline-derived CDR1 and CDR2 are ENHRY and SYGVKD. The CDR3 extends over 12 amino acids. Between the trimmed V and J ends, which lost 0 bases and 7 bases, there was a span of 6 bases. The CDR3 coding sequence is TGTGCCATCAGTGAGTCGGGCGTTGAAGCTTTCTTT. This sequence encodes CAISESGVEAFF.

The chain is built from TRBV6-5 and TRBJ1-6; D is perhaps TRBD1 (5 bases). The CDR3 runs 14 residues. Trimming took off 5 bases at V and 6 bases at J, with 11 bases between the two ends. Germline-derived CDR1 and CDR2 are MNHEY and SVGAGI. CDR3 DNA: TGTGCCAGCAGTAGCAGGGACCTTAATTCACCCCTCCACTTT. As protein: CASSSRDLNSPLHF.

V and J are TRBV4-1 and TRBJ1-3, with no clear D. Per germline, CDR1 MGHRA and CDR2 YSYEKL. The V and J ends lost 2 bases and 4 bases respectively, with 3 bases between them. This CDR3 contains 12 residues. This CDR3 reads CASSQSGNTIYF. The CDR3 nucleotides are TGCGCCAGCAGCCAATCGGGAAACACCATATATTTT.

V usage is TRBV2 and J usage is TRBJ1-5, with 7 bases fitting TRBD1. CDR1 and CDR2 (germline): SNHLY, FYNNEI. V lost 6 bases and J lost 4; bases outside the gene matches: 6. There are 14 residues in the CDR3. This CDR3 is CASSATGQNQPQHF. CDR3 DNA: TGTGCCAGCAGCGCCACGGGACAGAATCAGCCCCAGCATTTT.

This clone occurred once. The chain is built from TRBV28 and TRBJ2-5, with 11 bases fitting TRBD2. The J segment lost 4 bases and the V segment lost 4 bases, leaving 14 bases of the junction unmatched. This CDR3 is built from 18 residues. CDR1 is MDHEN and CDR2 is SYDVKM in the germline V gene. The CDR3 protein is CASSSAISGRAGVETQYF. The DNA of the CDR3 is TGTGCCAGCAGTTCCGCCATTAGCGGGAGGGCCGGGGTAGAGACCCAGTACTTC.

CDR3 amino acids: CAWSDRGGSPLHF. The CDR3 DNA reads TGTGCCTGGAGTGACAGGGGCGGTTCACCCCTCCACTTT. J is TRBJ1-6 and V is TRBV30, with 7 positions matching TRBD1. The ends lost 1 base at V and 9 bases at J; junction bases unmatched: 3. The CDR3 contains 13 residues. CDR1 and CDR2 from the germline V gene are GTSNPN and SVGIG (reference sequence).

This chain uses TRBV14 with TRBJ2-7, with 11 bases that match TRBD2. The V and J ends lost 5 bases and 5 bases, in that order; junction bases with no gene match: 11. The germline V gene has CDR1 SGHDN and CDR2 FVKESK. CDR3 size: 16 residues. CDR3 loop: CASSSLAGGPWDEQYF. The CDR3 DNA reads TGTGCCAGCAGCTCATTAGCGGGAGGGCCCTGGGACGAGCAGTACTTC.

The chain carries TRBV28 and TRBJ2-5; D remains unclear. V lost 1 base, J lost 1 base, and 7 bases lay in between. There are 14 residues in the CDR3. The germline CDR1 and CDR2 sequences are MDHEN and SYDVKM. The chain's CDR3 is CASSLSPSQETQYF. As DNA, the CDR3 is TGTGCCAGCAGTTTATCCCCCTCCCAAGAGACCCAGTACTTC.

The chain couples TRBV6-2 or TRBV6-3 to TRBJ1-2; 7 bases map to TRBD1. Germline V lookup: CDR1 MNHEY, CDR2 SVGEGT. Germline trimming cut 4 bases from V and 5 bases from J; bases unmatched to any gene: 4. CDR3 size: 13 residues. The CDR3 DNA reads TGTGCCAGCAGTTTCCGGGACAGTTATGGCTACACCTTC. Translated: CASSFRDSYGYTF.

This sequence joins TRBV24-1 and TRBJ2-1; the D call may be TRBD1 or TRBD2 (6 bases each). The CDR3 has 17 amino acids. V was clipped by 3 bases and J by 3 bases, with 17 bases between them. The V gene's germline CDR1 is KGHDR and CDR2 SFDVKD. The CDR3, as DNA: TGTGCCACCAGTGATGTTGGGGGGCGAAAGAGCTACAATGAGCAGTTCTTC. Its translation is CATSDVGGRKSYNEQFF.

This clone was recorded once. The CDR3 spells CAIPGGRGNEQFF. Written as DNA, the CDR3 is TGTGCCATACCTGGCGGGAGGGGCAATGAGCAGTTCTTC. The V and J genes are TRBV19 and TRBJ2-1; 9 bases map to TRBD2. Germline V gene data show CDR1 as LNHDA and CDR2 as SQIVND (reference sequence). This CDR3 has 13 residues. V shed 10 bases, J shed 6 bases, and the junction held 7 bases outside the gene matches.

This rearrangement joins TRBV7-2 to TRBJ2-7; D is perhaps TRBD2 (6 bases). The length of the CDR3 is 15 residues. CDR1 and CDR2 from the germline V gene are SGHTA and FQGNSA. The V gene lost 1 base and the J gene lost 5 bases, with 15 bases spanning the gap. CDR3 in amino acids: CASSLVTGEVDEQYF. The DNA for the CDR3 is TGTGCCAGCAGCTTAGTTACGGGAGAGGTTGACGAGCAGTACTTC.

V gene TRBV2 combines with J gene TRBJ2-1; D is uncertain. The germline CDR1 and CDR2 sequences are SNHLY and FYNNEI. CDR3 size: 13 residues. V was cut by 5 bases and J by 0 bases, with 5 bases left in between. The CDR3 here is CASSRDSYNEQFF. As DNA, the CDR3 is TGTGCCAGCAGTAGGGACTCCTACAATGAGCAGTTCTTC. Variable domain in full (rest from reference TRBV2 and TRBJ2-1): EPEVTQTPSHQVTQMGQEVILRCVPISNHLYFYWYRQILGQKVEFLVSFYNNEISEKSEIFDDQFSVERPDGSNFTLKIRSTKLEDSAMYFCASSRDSYNEQFFGPGTRLTVL.